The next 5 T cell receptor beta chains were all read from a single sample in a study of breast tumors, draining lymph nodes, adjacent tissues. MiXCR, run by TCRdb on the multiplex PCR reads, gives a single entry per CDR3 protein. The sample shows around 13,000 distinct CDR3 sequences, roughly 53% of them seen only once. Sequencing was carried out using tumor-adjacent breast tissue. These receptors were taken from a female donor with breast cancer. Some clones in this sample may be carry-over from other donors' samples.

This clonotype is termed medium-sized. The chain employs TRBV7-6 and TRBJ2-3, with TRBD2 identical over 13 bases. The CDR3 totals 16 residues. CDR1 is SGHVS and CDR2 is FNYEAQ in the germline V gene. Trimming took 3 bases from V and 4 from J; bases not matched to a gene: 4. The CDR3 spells CASSLTSGRPADTQYF. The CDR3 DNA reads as TGTGCCAGCAGCTTGACTAGCGGGAGGCCGGCAGATACGCAGTATTTT. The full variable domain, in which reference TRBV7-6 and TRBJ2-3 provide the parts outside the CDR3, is GAGVSQSPRYKVTKRGQDVALRCDPISGHVSLYWYRQALGQGPEFLTYFNYEAQQDKSGLPNDRFSAERPEGSISTLTIQRTEQRDSAMYRCASSLTSGRPADTQYFGPGTRLTVL.

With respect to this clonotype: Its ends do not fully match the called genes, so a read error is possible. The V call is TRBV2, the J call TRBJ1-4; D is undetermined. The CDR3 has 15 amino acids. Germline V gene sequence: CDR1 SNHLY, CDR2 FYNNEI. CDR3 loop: CASSDAVGSHQKQFF. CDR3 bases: TGTGCCAGCAGCGACGCTGTCGGGTCTCATCAAAAACAGTTTTTT.

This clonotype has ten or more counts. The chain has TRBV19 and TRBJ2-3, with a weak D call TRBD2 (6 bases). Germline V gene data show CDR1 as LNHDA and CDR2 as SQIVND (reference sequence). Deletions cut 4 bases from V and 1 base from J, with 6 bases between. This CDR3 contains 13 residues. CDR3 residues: CASSRGGTDTQYF. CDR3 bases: TGTGCCAGTAGTAGGGGGGGCACAGATACGCAGTATTTT.

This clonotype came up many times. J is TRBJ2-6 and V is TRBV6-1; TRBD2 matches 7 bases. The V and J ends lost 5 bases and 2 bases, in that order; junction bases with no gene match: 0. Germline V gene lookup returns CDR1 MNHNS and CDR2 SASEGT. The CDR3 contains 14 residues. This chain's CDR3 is CASSRGAGANVLTF. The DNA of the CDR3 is TGTGCCAGCAGTCGGGGGGCTGGGGCCAACGTCCTGACTTTC.

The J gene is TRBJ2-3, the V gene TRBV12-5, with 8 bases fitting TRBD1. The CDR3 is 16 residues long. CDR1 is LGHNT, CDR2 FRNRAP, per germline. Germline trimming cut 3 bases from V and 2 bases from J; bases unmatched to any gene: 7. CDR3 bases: TGTGCTAGTGGTTTAGGACAGGGACGCTCCACAGATACGCAGTATTTT. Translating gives CASGLGQGRSTDTQYF.